The 32 T cell receptor beta chains listed next were all sequenced from one sample in a study of Graves' ophthalmopathy and Graves' hyperthyroidism. RNA transcripts were the template, and TCR beta CDR3 regions were amplified from them. The first round was an RT-PCR with HTBI primers, and the second round was a multiplex PCR. TCRdb reprocessed the multiplex PCR reads with MiXCR, giving one entry per CDR3 protein. The sample lists around 170,000 distinct CDR3 sequences; over 35% were seen once. The specimen was peripheral blood. The receptor set was obtained from a woman aged 40-49 years with Graves' ophthalmopathy.

The V call is TRBV7-2, the J call TRBJ1-2, with D hard to call. This CDR3 contains 15 residues. Germline V lookup: CDR1 SGHTA, CDR2 FQGNSA. Deletions cut 0 bases from V and 2 bases from J, with 10 bases between. CDR3 sequence reads: CASSLAIGTNYGYTF. DNA for the CDR3: TGTGCCAGCAGCTTAGCTATAGGAACAAACTATGGCTACACCTTC.

This clonotype was counted many times. This rearrangement joins TRBV2 to TRBJ1-6; a possible D gene is TRBD1 (6 bases). Germline assignment: CDR1 SNHLY and CDR2 FYNNEI. V lost 8 bases and J 7 bases, leaving 9 bases between the germline ends. The CDR3 runs 12 residues. The DNA for the CDR3 is TGTGCCAGCGGACAGACCAATTCACCCCTCCACTTT. Translation: CASGQTNSPLHF.

The chain is built from TRBV24-1 and TRBJ2-7; no firm D call. Trimming removed 4 bases from V and 4 bases from J, with 4 bases in between. The CDR3 has 11 residues. Germline loops: CDR1 KGHDR, CDR2 SFDVKD. CDR3: CATSDSYEQYF. CDR3 sequence (DNA): TGTGCCACCAGTGACAGTTACGAGCAGTACTTC.

The table lists this clonotype with many counts. The chain employs TRBV12-3 or TRBV12-4 and TRBJ2-7, with D perhaps TRBD1 or TRBD2 (5 bases each). This CDR3 contains 13 residues. The V end was cut by 6 bases, the J end by 0 bases, with 9 bases between. The CDR3 loop reads CASRRDGSYEQYF. The DNA of the CDR3 is TGTGCCAGCAGAAGGGACGGCTCCTACGAGCAGTACTTC.

The chain links TRBV5-2 to TRBJ2-6; the table names TRBD2, a call not compared with the DNA. TRBV5-2 is a known pseudogene. The length of the CDR3 is 20 residues. In nucleotides, the CDR3 is TGTGCCAGCAGCTCCCTACTCGGTCTAGCGGAGTACTCTGGGGCCAACGTCCTGACTTTC. This gives the protein CASSSLLGLAEYSGANVLTF.

This clonotype was observed at least ten times. V usage is TRBV4-1 and J usage is TRBJ1-2; TRBD1 is a possible D gene (6 bases). Trimming cost V 4 bases and J 7 bases, with 16 bases left between them. Per the germline V gene, CDR1 is MGHRA and CDR2 is YSYEKL. This CDR3 is 14 amino acids long. The CDR3 loop is CASSLNTGKSGYTF. The DNA of the CDR3 is TGCGCCAGCAGCCTTAACACAGGGAAAAGTGGCTACACCTTC.

This clonotype has a count of ten or more. One junction end disagrees with the germline gene, perhaps due to a read error. The chain combines TRBV2 with TRBJ2-7; D remains ambiguous. CDR3 length: 14 amino acids. In germline, CDR1 is SNHLY, CDR2 FYNNEI. The CDR3 reads CASSEEVPYYEQYF. The DNA for the CDR3 is TGTGCCAGCAGCGAAGAGGTGCCCTACTACGAGCAGTACTTC. Combining the CDR3 with reference TRBV2 and TRBJ2-7 gives the whole variable domain EPEVTQTPSHQVTQMGQEVILRCVPISNHLYFYWYRQILGQKVEFLVSFYNNEISEKSEIFDDQFSVERPDGSNFTLKIRSTKLEDSAMYFCASSEEVPYYEQYFGPGTRLTVT.

This clonotype appeared many times. The chain combines TRBV2 with TRBJ1-1, with D possibly matching TRBD1 (5 bases). The CDR3 length is 14 residues. The V end was cut by 8 bases, the J end by 5 bases, with 18 bases between. Germline V gene data show CDR1 as SNHLY and CDR2 as FYNNEI. CDR3 nucleotides: TGTGCCAGCTTCTTGACAGCCGCGGGAACTGAAGCTTTCTTT. It encodes CASFLTAAGTEAFF.

In this sample, this clonotype turned up many times. The V and J genes are TRBV7-2 and TRBJ2-7; 7 bases agree with TRBD2. The CDR3 runs to 15 residues. Germline values: CDR1 SGHTA, CDR2 FQGNSA. V shed 0 bases and J 0 bases; nucleotides not matched to a gene: 2. CDR3 sequence (DNA): TGTGCCAGCAGCTTAGCGGGCGGGAGCTCCTACGAGCAGTACTTC. Translation gives CASSLAGGSSYEQYF.

This clonotype was found many times. This chain joins TRBV19 and TRBJ1-1, with 9 positions matching TRBD1. Germline lookup yields CDR1 LNHDA and CDR2 SQIVND (reference sequence). This CDR3 is built from 13 residues. Trimming cost V 7 bases and J 10 bases; bases outside gene matches: 10. CDR3 amino acids: CASMGQGRELAFF. For the CDR3, the DNA is TGTGCCAGTATGGGACAGGGCCGTGAACTAGCTTTCTTT.

This clonotype has at least ten counts. V is TRBV29-1 and J is TRBJ2-7; D uncertain. Trimming pared 7 bases from V and 3 bases from J, leaving 16 bases between. The germline gives CDR1 SQVTM, CDR2 ANQGSEA. CDR3 length: 13 amino acids. The CDR3, as DNA: TGCAGCGCTGAGGTCCCAGACCGCTACGAGCAGTACTTC. Its protein is CSAEVPDRYEQYF.

Many counts were recorded for this clonotype. V and J are TRBV6-5 and TRBJ2-2; 10 nucleotides align to TRBD1. Germline V lookup: CDR1 MNHEY, CDR2 SVGAGI. The CDR3 is 15 residues long. Germline trimming cut 6 bases from V and 4 bases from J; bases unmatched to any gene: 5. CDR3 sequence: CASRTGGSGTGELFF. CDR3 nucleotides: TGTGCCAGCAGGACAGGGGGCTCTGGCACCGGGGAGCTGTTTTTT.

This clonotype has a count of ten or more. The chain links TRBV6-1 to TRBJ2-5; 8 nucleotides agree with TRBD2. The CDR3 is 15 amino acids. Per germline, CDR1 MNHNS and CDR2 SASEGT. J was trimmed by 4 bases and V by 6 bases; bases with no gene match: 10. The CDR3 protein is CASSEPGLAGETQYF. CDR3 sequence (DNA): TGTGCCAGCAGCGAACCCGGGCTAGCGGGAGAGACCCAGTACTTC.

The chain has TRBV6-2 or TRBV6-3 and TRBJ2-1, with 9 nucleotides matching TRBD2. Trimming at V came to 6 bases and at J to 6 bases, leaving 9 bases not matched to a gene. Germline CDR1 and CDR2: MNHEY and SVGEGT. This CDR3 region has 15 residues. CDR3 sequence reads: CASSHSGRGSNEQFF. Written as DNA, the CDR3 is TGTGCCAGCAGCCATAGCGGGAGAGGGAGCAATGAGCAGTTCTTC.

The genes are TRBV7-8 and TRBJ2-7, with TRBD1 as a possible D gene (5 bases). V lost 5 bases, J lost 7 bases, and 15 bases lay in between. Germline assignment: CDR1 SGHVS and CDR2 FQNEAQ. CDR3 length equals 13 residues. The CDR3 nucleotides read TGTGCCAGCAGCCCCTGGGGCCGCAGGGAGCAGTACTTC. Protein sequence: CASSPWGRREQYF. The complete variable domain, with remaining parts taken from reference TRBV7-8 and TRBJ2-7, reads GAGVSQSPRYKVAKRGQDVALRCDPISGHVSLFWYQQALGQGPEFLTYFQNEAQLDKSGLPSDRFFAERPEGSVSTLKIQRTQQEDSAVYLCASSPWGRREQYFGPGTRLTVT.

This clonotype has just a few counts. This chain links TRBV11-2 with TRBJ1-1; a possible D gene is TRBD1 (6 bases). This CDR3 has 16 residues. The germline CDR1 and CDR2 sequences are SGHAT and FQNNGV. V lost 0 bases and J lost 5, with 16 bases in between. For the CDR3, the DNA is TGTGCCAGCAGCTTAGAACACAGGGATGCAAGGACTGAAGCTTTCTTT. As protein: CASSLEHRDARTEAFF.

This sequence joins TRBV12-5 and TRBJ2-7; possibly TRBD1 or TRBD2 for D (5 bases each). V lost 5 bases to trimming and J lost 5 bases, with 22 bases between them. CDR1 LGHNT and CDR2 FRNRAP come from the germline V gene. This CDR3 has 16 residues. CDR3 protein: CASGTGTVLRVNEQYF. The DNA for the CDR3 is TGTGCTAGTGGTACCGGGACGGTTCTTCGAGTAAACGAGCAGTACTTC.

This clonotype was counted many times. This sequence joins TRBV12-3 or TRBV12-4 and TRBJ2-5; no clear D gene. This CDR3 spans 13 amino acids. V was shortened by 0 bases and J by 5 bases, with 7 bases between the two germline ends. The CDR3 loop reads CASSLAAPETQYF. Written as DNA, the CDR3 is TGTGCCAGCAGTTTAGCGGCGCCGGAGACCCAGTACTTC.

This clonotype has only a few counts. The chain employs TRBV6-1 and TRBJ2-7, with D hard to call. In germline, CDR1 is MNHNS, CDR2 SASEGT. Trimming removed 6 bases at V and 7 bases at J, with 13 bases between. CDR3 length: 12 amino acids. The chain's CDR3 is CASSGIPWEQYF. DNA of the CDR3: TGTGCCAGCAGCGGTATCCCTTGGGAGCAGTACTTC.

This clonotype was picked up many times. The chain employs TRBV28 and TRBJ2-7; tentatively, D is TRBD2 (5 bases). Looked up from germline, CDR1 is MDHEN and CDR2 is SYDVKM. The germline V and J ends were trimmed by 7 bases and 4 bases, with 17 bases remaining between them. The CDR3 consists of 14 residues. The CDR3 bases are TGTGCCAGCACCCCCGGTGGAGGATCTTACGAGCAGTACTTC. This sequence encodes CASTPGGGSYEQYF.

This clonotype showed up many times. The CDR3 coding sequence is TGTGCCTGGAGTACAGGGGGGAGGTCTGAAGCTTTCTTT. This sequence encodes CAWSTGGRSEAFF. The V call is TRBV30, the J call TRBJ1-1; TRBD1 matches 8 bases. Trimming removed 2 bases from V and 6 bases from J; junction bases left unmatched: 5. This CDR3 has 13 amino acids. Germline-derived CDR1 and CDR2 are GTSNPN and SVGIG (reference sequence).

V and J are TRBV6-1 and TRBJ2-7, with D tentatively TRBD1 (6 bases). The CDR3 contains 14 residues. V lost 6 bases to trimming and J lost 2 bases, with 14 bases between them. Germline-derived CDR1 and CDR2 are MNHNS and SASEGT. CDR3 in amino acids: CASRRNRDTYEQYF. As DNA, the CDR3 is TGTGCCAGCAGGCGGAACAGGGATACCTACGAGCAGTACTTC.

There are many counts of this clonotype. One junction end does not reproduce the germline sequence, and a read error may be involved. The rearrangement uses TRBV10-3 and TRBJ1-1; possible D gene TRBD1, 6 bases. Germline V gives CDR1 ENHRY, CDR2 SYGVKD. The CDR3 is 15 residues long. CDR3: CASSESTGGYTEAFF. CDR3 in DNA: TGTGCCAGCAGTGAGTCGACAGGTGGGTACACTGAAGCTTTCTTT.

This clonotype was detected ten times or more. The chain recombines TRBV30 with TRBJ1-1; a weak D match, TRBD1 (6 bases). Trimming pared 0 bases from V and 1 base from J, leaving 9 bases between. The CDR3 covers 14 residues. Per the germline V gene, CDR1 is GTSNPN and CDR2 is SVGIG (reference sequence). CDR3 in amino acids: CAWSVQTGNTEAFF. The DNA for the CDR3 is TGTGCCTGGAGTGTTCAGACAGGGAACACTGAAGCTTTCTTT.

The chain recombines TRBV6-2 or TRBV6-3 with TRBJ1-5; no reliable D call. The length of the CDR3 is 14 residues. The germline V gene encodes CDR1 MNHEY and CDR2 SVGEGT. Trimming shortened V by 6 bases and J by 3 bases, and 12 bases separated the two germline ends. The CDR3 loop reads CASRPGGANQPQHF. The CDR3 DNA sequence: TGTGCCAGCAGACCCGGAGGTGCCAATCAGCCCCAGCATTTT.

The chain carries TRBV4-3 and TRBJ2-6; D is perhaps TRBD2 (5 bases). The V gene's germline CDR1 is LGHNA and CDR2 YSLEER. This CDR3 has 16 residues. V was shortened by 0 bases and J by 0 bases, with 6 bases between the two germline ends. The CDR3 sequence: CASSQESGSGANVLTF. DNA for the CDR3: TGCGCCAGCAGCCAAGAAAGCGGCTCTGGGGCCAACGTCCTGACTTTC.

This clonotype has a count of ten or more. This chain connects TRBV6-5 to TRBJ2-5; 13 bases fit TRBD2. J gave up 0 bases and V 2 bases, and 0 bases lay outside the gene matches. CDR1 is MNHEY and CDR2 is SVGAGI in the germline V gene. The CDR3 has 16 residues. This chain's CDR3 is CASSYTSGGDQETQYF. The CDR3 DNA sequence: TGTGCCAGCAGTTACACTAGCGGGGGGGACCAAGAGACCCAGTACTTC.

The gene calls are TRBV6-2 or TRBV6-3 and TRBJ1-5; D call uncertain. In germline, CDR1 is MNHEY, CDR2 SVGEGT. Trimming removed 2 bases at V and 4 bases at J, with 9 bases between. CDR3 size: 14 residues. The CDR3 DNA is TGTGCCAGCAGTTACGGGGTGGAAAATCAGCCCCAGCATTTT. Residues: CASSYGVENQPQHF.

This clonotype was recorded many times. CDR3 amino acids: CASSYSWRGETQYF. The CDR3, as DNA: TGTGCCAGCAGTTACTCTTGGCGGGGGGAGACCCAGTACTTC. This sequence joins TRBV6-5 and TRBJ2-5; TRBD2 matches at 7 bases. Germline CDR1 is MNHEY and CDR2 is SVGAGI. With 0 bases clipped from V and 5 bases from J, the junction kept 3 bases outside the gene matches. This CDR3 comprises 14 residues.

The V call is TRBV7-2, the J call TRBJ2-5; possible D gene TRBD2, 5 bases. This CDR3 contains 14 residues. V lost 5 bases, J lost 5 bases, and 15 bases lay in between. Germline V lookup: CDR1 SGHTA, CDR2 FQGNSA. The CDR3 nucleotides are TGTGCCAGCAGCAAAGGGCATACGGGGGAGACCCAGTACTTC. This codes for CASSKGHTGETQYF.

This chain links TRBV6-4 with TRBJ1-5; D uncertain. V was clipped by 2 bases and J by 1 base, with 12 bases between them. Germline V gene data show CDR1 as MRHNA and CDR2 as SNTAGT. This CDR3 contains 16 residues. As DNA, the CDR3 is TGTGCCAGCAGTGACCGGTCGGGCCCCAGCAATCAGCCCCAGCATTTT. Translating gives CASSDRSGPSNQPQHF.

J is TRBJ2-6 and V is TRBV24-1; D call uncertain. Between the trimmed V and J ends, which lost 3 bases and 0 bases, there was a span of 11 bases. In germline, CDR1 is KGHDR, CDR2 SFDVKD. The CDR3 covers 17 residues. CDR3 residues: CATSDPRSLSGANVLTF. In DNA, the CDR3 is TGTGCCACCAGTGATCCCCGGTCCCTCTCTGGGGCCAACGTCCTGACTTTC.